These 26 T cell receptor beta chains came from one sample sequenced in a study of blood T cell repertoires in COVID-19. The protocol was immunoSEQ multiplex PCR, while the TCRdb copy is restricted to in-frame clones and leaves out a portion. The sample has around 230,000 clones, approximately 80% seen once. The specimen was peripheral blood. All receptors derive from a woman older than 75 with acute or convalescent COVID-19.

A single count supports this clone. The chain is built from TRBV9 and TRBJ1-3, with D possibly being TRBD1 (5 bases). This CDR3 spans 17 amino acids. Trimming stripped 0 bases from V and 0 bases from J, with 13 bases between. CDR1 is SGDLS and CDR2 is YYNGEE in the germline V gene. CDR3 nucleotide sequence: TGTGCCAGCAGCGTAGACGCTCGGGGACTCTCTGGAAACACCATATATTTT. This sequence encodes CASSVDARGLSGNTIYF. Variable domain in full (rest from reference TRBV9 and TRBJ1-3): DSGVTQTPKHLITATGQRVTLRCSPRSGDLSVYWYQQSLDQGLQFLIQYYNGEERAKGNILERFSAQQFPDLHSELNLSSLELGDSALYFCASSVDARGLSGNTIYFGEGSWLTVV.

This clone was counted a single time. The V call is TRBV28, the J call TRBJ1-3; TRBD1 is a possible D gene (5 bases). The V gene lost 5 bases and the J gene lost 6 bases, with 14 bases spanning the gap. The CDR3 is made up of 14 amino acids. From germline, CDR1 is MDHEN and CDR2 SYDVKM. CDR3 in DNA: TGTGCCAGCAGTACAACCGCAGGGATAAACACCATATATTTT. Protein: CASSTTAGINTIYF.

This clone was recorded a few times. This chain uses TRBV29-1 with TRBJ1-1; D not resolved. Trimming stripped 6 bases from V and 2 bases from J, with 13 bases between. CDR1 and CDR2 from the germline V gene are SQVTM and ANQGSEA. The length of the CDR3 is 13 residues. CDR3 DNA: TGCAGCGTCGAGGAGGCCCAAAACACTGAAGCTTTCTTT. Translated, it gives CSVEEAQNTEAFF. The full variable domain, rest sourced from reference TRBV29-1 and TRBJ1-1, is SAVISQKPSRDICQRGTSLTIQCQVDSQVTMMFWYRQQPGQSLTLIATANQGSEATYESGFVIDKFPISRPNLTFSTLTVSNMSPEDSSIYLCSVEEAQNTEAFFGQGTRLTVV.

In this sample, this clone turned up once. V is TRBV30 and J is TRBJ2-2; no clear D. Germline values: CDR1 GTSNPN, CDR2 SVGIG (reference sequence). This CDR3 contains 12 residues. V gave up 3 bases and J gave up 8 bases, with 10 bases separating them. The CDR3 DNA reads TGTGCCTGGAGCGCCCGAGGAGGGGAGCTGTTTTTT. Its protein is CAWSARGGELFF.

A single count supports this clone. This chain connects TRBV30 to TRBJ2-5; D is ambiguous. CDR1 and CDR2 from the germline V gene are GTSNPN and SVGIG (reference sequence). V was trimmed by 0 bases and J by 5 bases, leaving 10 bases between them. This CDR3 comprises 13 residues. CDR3 sequence (DNA): TGTGCCTGGAGTGTTGGGCGTTCGGAGACCCAGTACTTC. Translating gives CAWSVGRSETQYF.

The chain uses TRBV28 and TRBJ2-5, with 9 positions matching TRBD1. The germline gives CDR1 MDHEN, CDR2 SYDVKM. CDR3 length equals 14 residues. V shed 6 bases, J shed 1 base, and the junction held 3 bases outside the gene matches. The CDR3 loop reads CASSKTGGQETQYF. The DNA of the CDR3 is TGTGCCAGCAGCAAGACAGGGGGCCAAGAGACCCAGTACTTC. Together with reference TRBV28 and TRBJ2-5, the CDR3 gives the full variable domain: DVKVTQSSRYLVKRTGEKVFLECVQDMDHENMFWYRQDPGLGLRLIYFSYDVKMKEKGDIPEGYSVSREKKERFSLILESASTNQTSMYLCASSKTGGQETQYFGPGTRLLVL.

V and J are TRBV3-1 (or the pseudogene TRBV3-2) and TRBJ2-1, with a tentative D call TRBD2 (5 bases). The CDR3 consists of 15 residues. Trimming stripped 5 bases from V and 0 bases from J, with 11 bases between. CDR1 is LGHDT and CDR2 is YNNKEL in the germline V gene (reference sequence). The CDR3 loop reads CASSSRGSSYNEQFF. CDR3 in DNA: TGTGCCAGCAGCTCCCGGGGAAGCTCCTACAATGAGCAGTTCTTC.

J is TRBJ1-3 and V is TRBV27, with 10 bases lining up with TRBD1. The CDR3 totals 13 residues. CDR1 MNHEY and CDR2 SMNVEV come from the germline V gene (reference sequence). V gave up 10 bases and J gave up 2 bases; unmatched junction bases: 2. CDR3 bases: TGTGCCACCGGGACAGGGGCTGGAAACACCATATATTTT. Its translation is CATGTGAGNTIYF.

As for this clone: Germline and junction disagree at one end, which may indicate a read error. The rearrangement uses TRBV7-7 and TRBJ2-3; D gene unclear. Germline assignment: CDR1 SSHAT and CDR2 FNYEAQ (reference sequence). The CDR3 spans 13 residues. The DNA for the CDR3 is TGTGCTAGCAGCCCCGGTCGCTATGGTACGCAGTATTTT. The encoded protein is CASSPGRYGTQYF.

This clone turned up a few times. V and J are TRBV5-4 and TRBJ1-1; D is uncertain. There are 15 residues in the CDR3. Trimming took 4 bases from V and 1 from J, leaving 14 bases between them. Germline lookup yields CDR1 SGHNT and CDR2 YYREEE (reference sequence). Here the CDR3 DNA reads TGTGCCAGCAGCCCTCAGCCCCGGGGGAACACTGAAGCTTTCTTT. It encodes CASSPQPRGNTEAFF.

The chain joins TRBV7-2 to TRBJ2-7, with 9 bases lining up with TRBD1. The CDR3 sequence is 14 residues long. Germline V gives CDR1 SGHTA, CDR2 FQGNSA. The V gene end was trimmed by 5 bases and the J gene end by 4 bases; junction bases not matched to a gene: 6. The CDR3 here is CASSPPGQGYEQYF. DNA for the CDR3: TGTGCCAGCAGCCCGCCGGGACAGGGTTACGAGCAGTACTTC.

V usage is TRBV20-1 and J usage is TRBJ1-5; perhaps TRBD1 as D (6 bases). Trimming shortened V by 3 bases and J by 2 bases, and 20 bases separated the two germline ends. This CDR3 is 17 amino acids long. Germline V CDR1 and CDR2: DFQATT, SNEGSKA (reference sequence). The CDR3 sequence is CSASRILGAVGNQPQHF. CDR3 coding DNA: TGCAGTGCTAGTCGGATCTTGGGGGCCGTGGGCAATCAGCCCCAGCATTTT.

This clone showed up just a few times. The gene calls are TRBV5-4 and TRBJ2-7, with 9 nucleotides matching TRBD1. J was trimmed by 5 bases and V by 4 bases; bases with no gene match: 10. The CDR3 covers 15 residues. Germline loops: CDR1 SGHNT, CDR2 YYREEE (reference sequence). CDR3 amino acids: CASSQKQGAINEQYF. As DNA, the CDR3 is TGTGCCAGCAGCCAGAAACAGGGGGCGATAAACGAGCAGTACTTC.

The V and J genes are TRBV27 and TRBJ2-5, with D possibly being TRBD1 (5 bases). In germline, CDR1 is MNHEY, CDR2 SMNVEV (reference sequence). There are 16 residues in the CDR3. V gave up 2 bases and J gave up 1 base, with 14 bases separating them. The chain's CDR3 is CASSLRYRQGQETQYF. CDR3 in DNA: TGTGCCAGCAGTTTAAGGTATCGGCAGGGCCAAGAGACCCAGTACTTC.

The V and J genes are TRBV2 and TRBJ1-4; 8 bases match TRBD1. This CDR3 is built from 14 residues. Germline CDR1 reads SNHLY; CDR2 reads FYNNEI. J was trimmed by 7 bases and V by 6 bases; bases with no gene match: 7. This chain's CDR3 is CASRLDRAGEKLFF. Written as DNA, the CDR3 is TGTGCCAGCAGATTGGACAGGGCGGGTGAAAAACTGTTTTTT. Full variable domain (remainder filled in from reference TRBV2 and TRBJ1-4): EPEVTQTPSHQVTQMGQEVILRCVPISNHLYFYWYRQILGQKVEFLVSFYNNEISEKSEIFDDQFSVERPDGSNFTLKIRSTKLEDSAMYFCASRLDRAGEKLFFGSGTQLSVL.

The chain recombines TRBV9 with TRBJ2-2; TRBD2 agrees at 8 bases. The CDR3 is 16 amino acids. V gave up 0 bases and J gave up 2 bases; unmatched junction bases: 3. The germline CDR1 and CDR2 sequences are SGDLS and YYNGEE. Here the CDR3 reads CASSVVAGGNTGELFF. The CDR3 DNA reads as TGTGCCAGCAGCGTAGTGGCGGGGGGCAACACCGGGGAGCTGTTTTTT.

This rearrangement joins TRBV5-1 to TRBJ2-2; 7 bases are shared with TRBD1. The CDR3 covers 14 residues. J gave up 4 bases and V 4 bases, and 4 bases lay outside the gene matches. Germline loops: CDR1 SGHRS, CDR2 YFSETQ. The CDR3 here is CASSRDSGTGELFF. The CDR3 DNA sequence: TGCGCCAGCAGCAGGGACAGTGGCACCGGGGAGCTGTTTTTT.

The CDR3 sequence is CASSQQGARAYGYTF. Here the CDR3 DNA reads TGTGCCAGCAGTCAACAGGGGGCCAGAGCCTATGGCTACACCTTC. This sequence joins TRBV28 and TRBJ1-2, with 9 nucleotides matching TRBD1. Unmatched junction bases numbered 8, after V lost 5 bases and J lost 4 bases. The germline gives CDR1 MDHEN, CDR2 SYDVKM. There are 15 residues in the CDR3.

The chain combines TRBV27 with TRBJ2-3; D is perhaps TRBD1 (5 bases). This CDR3 is 17 amino acids long. V lost 0 bases and J 0 bases, leaving 13 bases between the germline ends. CDR1 and CDR2 from the germline V gene are MNHEY and SMNVEV (reference sequence). The chain's CDR3 is CASSLSGQGESTDTQYF. Here the CDR3 DNA reads TGTGCCAGCAGTTTATCGGGGCAGGGTGAGAGCACAGATACGCAGTATTTT.

The CDR3 DNA is TGTGCCTGGAGTTCCGGGACTAACGACGAGCAGTACTTC. Amino acid sequence: CAWSSGTNDEQYF. The chain employs TRBV30 and TRBJ2-7; 7 bases fit TRBD2. Germline loops: CDR1 GTSNPN, CDR2 SVGIG (reference sequence). CDR3 size: 13 residues. J lost 5 bases, V lost 2 bases, and 6 bases had no gene match.

This clone was recorded once. The chain combines TRBV18 with TRBJ1-2, with a possible D match to TRBD1 (6 bases). Germline CDR1 is KGHSH and CDR2 is LQKENI. The CDR3 spans 14 residues. The V end lost 5 bases, the J end lost 5 bases, and 15 bases lay between the germline ends. CDR3 DNA: TGTGCCAGCTCAAACAGGGACGTCTTGTATGGCTACACCTTC. As protein: CASSNRDVLYGYTF.

J is TRBJ2-1 and V is TRBV2, with 12 bases aligning to TRBD2. The junction had 12 bases not matched to a gene; V was cut back by 4 bases and J by 8 bases. Germline V lookup: CDR1 SNHLY, CDR2 FYNNEI. The CDR3 has 17 amino acids. CDR3 DNA: TGTGCCAGCAGTGGGAGACTAGCGGGGGACCGAGGCGATGAGCAGTTCTTC. This gives the protein CASSGRLAGDRGDEQFF.

J is TRBJ1-5 and V is TRBV2; D ambiguous. Trimming removed 7 bases from V and 3 bases from J, with 10 bases in between. The CDR3 length is 13 residues. Germline CDR1 SNHLY, CDR2 FYNNEI. In DNA, the CDR3 is TGTGCCAGCAATAGAGGTCCCAATCAGCCCCAGCATTTT. This encodes CASNRGPNQPQHF. The whole variable domain, filled in from reference TRBV2 and TRBJ1-5, reads EPEVTQTPSHQVTQMGQEVILRCVPISNHLYFYWYRQILGQKVEFLVSFYNNEISEKSEIFDDQFSVERPDGSNFTLKIRSTKLEDSAMYFCASNRGPNQPQHFGDGTRLSIL.

J is TRBJ1-2 and V is TRBV5-1; D is perhaps TRBD1 (6 bases). Per the germline V gene, CDR1 is SGHRS and CDR2 is YFSETQ. Deletions cut 6 bases from V and 4 bases from J, with 19 bases between. This CDR3 is 15 amino acids long. CDR3: CASTPSGGLGYGYTF. The CDR3 region has the DNA TGCGCCAGCACCCCCTCGGGGGGGCTTGGCTATGGCTACACCTTC.

The CDR3: CASSAVPSGVADTQYF. The CDR3 DNA is TGCGCCAGCAGCGCAGTTCCTAGCGGGGTAGCAGATACGCAGTATTTT. The chain joins TRBV5-1 to TRBJ2-3, with TRBD2 matching over 9 bases. Germline values: CDR1 SGHRS, CDR2 YFSETQ. Trimming at V came to 4 bases and at J to 4 bases, leaving 10 bases not matched to a gene. The length of the CDR3 is 16 residues. The full variable domain, rest sourced from reference TRBV5-1 and TRBJ2-3, is KAGVTQTPRYLIKTRGQQVTLSCSPISGHRSVSWYQQTPGQGLQFLFEYFSETQRNKGNFPGRFSGRQFSNSRSEMNVSTLELGDSALYLCASSAVPSGVADTQYFGPGTRLTVL.

This clone has a handful of counts. The chain has TRBV4-1 and TRBJ1-2; D gene unclear. The germline V gene encodes CDR1 MGHRA and CDR2 YSYEKL. Deletions cut 4 bases from V and 2 bases from J, with 8 bases between. The CDR3 extends over 13 amino acids. The CDR3 DNA reads as TGCGCCAGCAGCCCCACTGAAAACTATGGCTACACCTTC. The encoded protein is CASSPTENYGYTF.